The present TCR beta chain was sequenced within a study of OX40 agonist ivuxolimab in advanced cancers. Overall study context: Averaging 60 years in age, with a range of about 20 to 90, the cohort was approximately 87% male.

There are 13 residues in the CDR3. Per germline, CDR1 MNHEY and CDR2 SMNVEV (reference sequence). Trimming shortened V by 3 bases and J by 3 bases, and 8 bases separated the two germline ends. Data came from immunoSEQ multiplex PCR; TCRdb stores just in-frame clones and leaves some out. The sample lists 20,000 to 30,000 clones, about nine tenths occurring once. Findings of the study overall: CD4+ T cells averaged fewer expanded clones than CD8+ T cells.

Baseline, cycle 4 day 1, and cycle 7 day 1 were the blood sampling points. As for this clone: Its antigen is as yet unknown.

The V call is TRBV27, the J call TRBJ1-2, with D unresolved. This sample comprised CD4+ or CD8+ T cells sorted from blood, obtained in a trial of the OX40 agonist ivuxolimab. This clonotype was obtained from an adult with an advanced solid tumor such as melanoma, head and neck, liver or kidney cancer. As DNA, the CDR3 is TGTGCCAGCAGTTTTTCTTCGGACTATGGCTACACCTTC. Translation gives CASSFSSDYGYTF.